The 22 T cell receptor beta chains reported below all come from one sample, sequenced in a study of T cell responses to AZD1222 COVID-19 vaccine. The assay was immunoSEQ multiplex PCR, and TCRdb's table has in-frame clones only and misses some. Counted here are 95,000 to 100,000 clones, 88% occurring once; the ten biggest clones make up about a sixth. The specimen comprised peripheral blood, sampled 28 days after the second AZD1222 dose. The receptors shown here come from an adult who received the AZD1222 COVID-19 vaccine.

The chain has TRBV2 and TRBJ2-7; TRBD2 matches 7 bases. The CDR3 contains 15 residues. Per the germline V gene, CDR1 is SNHLY and CDR2 is FYNNEI. After removal of 4 bases from V and 0 bases from J, the junction contained 6 bases not matched to a gene. CDR3 DNA: TGTGCCAGCAGTGGTCAAGCGGGAATCTCCTACGAGCAGTACTTC. It yields the protein CASSGQAGISYEQYF. The full variable domain, with the rest looked up from reference TRBV2 and TRBJ2-7, is EPEVTQTPSHQVTQMGQEVILRCVPISNHLYFYWYRQILGQKVEFLVSFYNNEISEKSEIFDDQFSVERPDGSNFTLKIRSTKLEDSAMYFCASSGQAGISYEQYFGPGTRLTVT.

This chain uses TRBV18 with TRBJ2-3; 8 bases are shared with TRBD2. V was clipped by 3 bases and J by 5 bases; unmatched bases: 13. CDR3 length equals 17 residues. Germline CDR1 is KGHSH and CDR2 is LQKENI. CDR3 sequence: CASSPLNKREGQDTQYF. DNA for the CDR3: TGTGCCAGCTCACCCCTAAACAAACGGGAGGGCCAAGATACGCAGTATTTT.

CDR3 DNA: TGTGCCACCGGAAAGCGTGACAGGGTAACGCAGACCCAGTACTTC. This translates into CATGKRDRVTQTQYF. The gene calls are TRBV28 and TRBJ2-5; 7 bases match TRBD1. The CDR3 is 15 residues long. V was pared by 10 bases and J by 6 bases, with 17 bases of the junction left unmatched. CDR1 MDHEN and CDR2 SYDVKM come from the germline V gene.

The chain combines TRBV13 with TRBJ2-1, with D hard to call. Trimming took 0 bases from V and 9 from J, leaving 9 bases between them. The CDR3 runs to 13 residues. The germline V gene has CDR1 PRHDT and CDR2 FYEKMQ (reference sequence). The CDR3 reads CASSLGHSGEQFF. CDR3 coding DNA: TGTGCCAGCAGCTTAGGCCATTCGGGTGAGCAGTTCTTC.

This rearrangement joins TRBV6-5 to TRBJ1-2, with a possible D match to TRBD1 (5 bases). This CDR3 comprises 15 residues. V dropped 0 bases and J dropped 10 bases, with 18 bases sitting between them. Germline V lookup: CDR1 MNHEY, CDR2 SVGAGI. The CDR3 DNA sequence: TGTGCCAGCAGTTACTCGCGGAGTGTGGGGGGTATCTACACCTTC. Encoded protein: CASSYSRSVGGIYTF.

The chain combines TRBV28 with TRBJ1-2; the D is unclear. The germline V gene encodes CDR1 MDHEN and CDR2 SYDVKM. V dropped 6 bases and J dropped 0 bases, with 17 bases sitting between them. The CDR3 runs to 16 residues. Here the CDR3 reads CASSRPRAAANYGYTF. The CDR3, as DNA: TGTGCCAGCAGCCGCCCTAGGGCAGCCGCTAACTATGGCTACACCTTC.

The chain employs TRBV19 and TRBJ2-2; D remains unclear. Germline V gene data show CDR1 as LNHDA and CDR2 as SQIVND (reference sequence). The CDR3 is 14 amino acids. V lost 7 bases, J lost 5 bases, and 14 bases lay in between. The CDR3 sequence is CASIRAEQTGELFF. The CDR3 DNA reads TGTGCCAGTATCCGGGCAGAGCAAACCGGGGAGCTGTTTTTT.

There are a few counts of this clone. The chain links TRBV16 to TRBJ2-1; a possible D gene is TRBD2 (5 bases). Trimming removed 2 bases at V and 3 bases at J, with 5 bases between. Per germline, CDR1 KGHSY and CDR2 FQNENV. This CDR3 comprises 13 residues. The CDR3 DNA reads as TGTGCCAGCAGCCAAACTAGCTACAATGAGCAGTTCTTC. It translates to CASSQTSYNEQFF.

This chain connects TRBV2 to TRBJ2-1; 10 bases align to TRBD2. V shed 2 bases and J 6 bases; nucleotides not matched to a gene: 16. The CDR3 covers 19 residues. The germline V gene has CDR1 SNHLY and CDR2 FYNNEI. In DNA, the CDR3 is TGTGCCAGCAGTGAATATCGGCTAGCGGGAGCATTGGGTTCCAATGAGCAGTTCTTC. Protein sequence: CASSEYRLAGALGSNEQFF. Looking up the rest from reference TRBV2 and TRBJ2-1 gives the full variable domain: EPEVTQTPSHQVTQMGQEVILRCVPISNHLYFYWYRQILGQKVEFLVSFYNNEISEKSEIFDDQFSVERPDGSNFTLKIRSTKLEDSAMYFCASSEYRLAGALGSNEQFFGPGTRLTVL.

This clone was observed a few times. This chain joins TRBV2 and TRBJ1-6; no clear D gene. The CDR3 totals 14 residues. Trimming took off 3 bases at V and 10 bases at J, with 13 bases between the two ends. Per germline, CDR1 SNHLY and CDR2 FYNNEI. CDR3 residues: CASSDGRSRSPLHF. Written as DNA, the CDR3 is TGTGCCAGCAGTGATGGCAGGTCACGATCACCCCTCCACTTT.

The genes are TRBV4-2 and TRBJ1-4; D is unclear. Germline lookup yields CDR1 LGHNA and CDR2 YNFKEQ. This CDR3 comprises 18 residues. Trimming left V 5 bases short and J 1 base short, with 20 bases between. The CDR3 region has the DNA TGTGCCAGCAGCGAAAGTGGGGTAATCGGAGGAACTAATGAAAAACTGTTTTTT. Translation: CASSESGVIGGTNEKLFF.

V usage is TRBV19 and J usage is TRBJ2-4; D is tentatively TRBD1 or TRBD2 (5 bases each). V was clipped by 2 bases and J by 5 bases, with 13 bases between them. CDR3 length equals 15 residues. Germline CDR1 is LNHDA and CDR2 is SQIVND (reference sequence). As DNA, the CDR3 is TGTGCCAGTAGTATAAGGGGAGCTTTGGAAAACATTCAGTACTTC. Translation: CASSIRGALENIQYF.

The chain carries TRBV10-3 and TRBJ1-5; 8 positions match TRBD1. This CDR3 spans 15 amino acids. The ends lost 10 bases at V and 0 bases at J; junction bases unmatched: 8. Looked up from germline, CDR1 is ENHRY and CDR2 is SYGVKD. CDR3 nucleotides: TGTGCCACCCAAGTGGACAGGGATAGCAATCAGCCCCAGCATTTT. It specifies CATQVDRDSNQPQHF.

The chain carries TRBV7-2 and TRBJ1-5, with 7 nucleotides matching TRBD1. Germline V CDR1 and CDR2: SGHTA, FQGNSA. The CDR3 runs to 15 residues. V lost 2 bases and J lost 5; bases outside the gene matches: 6. The CDR3 coding sequence is TGTGCCAGCAGCTTACGAGGACAGGTAGATCAGCCCCAGCATTTT. Encoded protein: CASSLRGQVDQPQHF.

J is TRBJ2-7 and V is TRBV21-1; the D call TRBD2 from the table was never checked on the DNA. TRBV21-1 constitutes a pseudogene. There are 16 residues in the CDR3. The CDR3 DNA is TGTGCCAGCAGCAGTATACTAGCGGGAGGGCCTTTCGAGCAGTACTTC. Its protein product is CASSSILAGGPFEQYF.

This clone was observed many times. The chain uses TRBV6-5 and TRBJ2-7; D uncertain. Germline V gives CDR1 MNHEY, CDR2 SVGAGI. This CDR3 region has 12 residues. The V end lost 0 bases, the J end lost 6 bases, and 6 bases lay between the germline ends. CDR3 in amino acids: CASSYSASEQYF. The CDR3 DNA is TGTGCCAGCAGTTACTCGGCCTCCGAGCAGTACTTC.

V is TRBV30 and J is TRBJ1-5; D call uncertain. The CDR3 is 15 residues long. Germline CDR1 and CDR2: GTSNPN and SVGIG (reference sequence). The V end lost 0 bases, the J end lost 9 bases, and 18 bases lay between the germline ends. The CDR3 sequence is CAWSVGNWVGTPQHF. The CDR3 DNA follows: TGTGCCTGGAGTGTAGGGAACTGGGTGGGTACGCCCCAGCATTTT. Based on the CDR3 plus reference TRBV30 and TRBJ1-5, the full variable domain is SQTIHQWPATLVQPVGSPLSLECTVEGTSNPNLYWYRQAAGRGLQLLFYSVGIGQISSEVPQNLSASRPQDRQFILSSKKLLLSDSGFYLCAWSVGNWVGTPQHFGDGTRLSIL.

The chain joins TRBV6-5 to TRBJ2-3; D is possibly TRBD1 (6 bases). CDR1 is MNHEY and CDR2 is SVGAGI in the germline V gene. Deletions cut 4 bases from V and 1 base from J, with 12 bases between. The CDR3 spans 15 residues. The CDR3 nucleotides read TGTGCCAGCAGTTTACAGGGATGGGGCACAGATACGCAGTATTTT. Translating it yields CASSLQGWGTDTQYF.

V usage is TRBV3-1 (or the pseudogene TRBV3-2) and J usage is TRBJ2-3; 11 nucleotides match TRBD2. This CDR3 comprises 17 residues. Germline CDR1 and CDR2: LGHDT and YNNKEL (reference sequence). Trimming at V came to 1 base and at J to 0 bases, leaving 3 bases not matched to a gene. The CDR3 DNA follows: TGTGCCAGCAGCCAAGGGGGGACTAGCGGTAGCACAGATACGCAGTATTTT. It translates to CASSQGGTSGSTDTQYF.

This chain connects TRBV28 to TRBJ2-7; D remains ambiguous. Germline V gene sequence: CDR1 MDHEN, CDR2 SYDVKM. Trimming stripped 2 bases from V and 3 bases from J, with 8 bases between. The CDR3 covers 13 residues. DNA for the CDR3: TGTGCCAGCAGTTTAACCCCCAACTACGAGCAGTACTTC. Its translation is CASSLTPNYEQYF. Drawing the rest from reference TRBV28 and TRBJ2-7, the complete variable domain is DVKVTQSSRYLVKRTGEKVFLECVQDMDHENMFWYRQDPGLGLRLIYFSYDVKMKEKGDIPEGYSVSREKKERFSLILESASTNQTSMYLCASSLTPNYEQYFGPGTRLTVT.

This chain uses TRBV7-9 with TRBJ1-5; D is possibly TRBD1 (6 bases). CDR3 length equals 14 residues. Germline V gene lookup returns CDR1 SEHNR and CDR2 FQNEAQ (reference sequence). V was cut by 6 bases and J by 3 bases, with 12 bases left in between. In DNA, the CDR3 is TGTGCCAGCAGTGCGCCGGGACACAATCAGCCCCAGCATTTT. As protein: CASSAPGHNQPQHF.

The chain employs TRBV7-9 and TRBJ2-2, with 8 bases lining up with TRBD1. This CDR3 has 14 amino acids. V gave up 6 bases and J gave up 3 bases; unmatched junction bases: 3. In germline, CDR1 is SEHNR, CDR2 FQNEAQ (reference sequence). The DNA of the CDR3 is TGTGCCAGCAGGCCGGGACAGGACACCGGGGAGCTGTTTTTT. Translated: CASRPGQDTGELFF.